This TCR beta chain was recorded in a study of T cell responses to AZD1222 COVID-19 vaccine. The table lists this clone with a count of one. Its specificity is not known. Whole-study findings and limits: All repertoire sampling was performed exclusively after the peak T cell response. There were vaccine-associated CD4 TCRs across spike, dominant at 160-218 and 743-854. At study baseline, merely a handful of AZD1222 recipients were seropositive. Close to half of spike-specific TCRs reportedly recognize unmutated variant regions.

The CDR3 is 13 amino acids. V was clipped by 7 bases and J by 7 bases, with 14 bases between them. Germline CDR1 is MNHEY and CDR2 is SVGAGI. The data were produced by immunoSEQ multiplex PCR, yet TCRdb's version contains in-frame clones alone and is incomplete. The sample has tens of thousands of clones, approximately 88% seen once. This specimen was peripheral blood, taken 28 days after the second dose of the MenACWY control vaccine. The TCR originated in an adult who received the MenACWY meningococcal vaccine as a control. The chain joins TRBV6-5 to TRBJ2-1; D is possibly TRBD2 (6 bases). CDR3 amino acids: CASTRGFGNEQFF. As DNA, the CDR3 is TGTGCCAGCACACGGGGGTTCGGGAATGAGCAGTTCTTC.